The 12 T cell receptor beta chains presented below share a single source sample, sequenced in a study of sequential checkpoint blockade in melanoma. Repertoires were generated with immunoSEQ multiplex PCR, while TCRdb's copy carries only in-frame clones and drops some. The table shows about 3,500 clones, with less than 50% occurring only once. The sample's treatment: randomized to nivolumab then ipilimumab (arm A) or the reverse (arm B). This material consisted of CD8+ T cells sorted from blood (inferred from file names), taken from a patient given nivolumab and ipilimumab in sequence. The receptors originated from a human donor with melanoma.

For the CDR3, the DNA is TGTGCCAGTAGTATTGGGACAGACTCCTACGAGCAGTACTTC. Its protein is CASSIGTDSYEQYF. The rearrangement joins TRBV19 to TRBJ2-7; 7 positions match TRBD1. The CDR3 spans 14 residues. Germline V lookup: CDR1 LNHDA, CDR2 SQIVND (reference sequence). Trimming at V came to 3 bases and at J to 0 bases, leaving 2 bases not matched to a gene.

The chain couples TRBV18 to TRBJ2-7; the D is unclear. The V gene lost 1 base and the J gene lost 4 bases, with 11 bases spanning the gap. The CDR3 covers 14 residues. CDR1 KGHSH and CDR2 LQKENI come from the germline V gene. CDR3 sequence reads: CASSPRSVTYEQYF. For the CDR3, the DNA is TGTGCCAGCTCACCACGGTCAGTTACGTACGAGCAGTACTTC.

This clone was detected a few times. A junction boundary mismatches the germline segment, possibly from a read error. CDR3 DNA sequence: TGCGCCAGCAGCCCCAAACCTTTGGGAGGGAGCAATCAGCCCCAGCATTTT. As protein: CASSPKPLGGSNQPQHF. This sequence joins TRBV7-9 and TRBJ1-5; D gene unclear. The CDR3 length is 17 residues. From germline, CDR1 is SEHNR and CDR2 FQNEAQ (reference sequence).

This clone turned up a few times. The chain couples TRBV9 to TRBJ2-6; D may be TRBD2 (5 bases). Per germline, CDR1 SGDLS and CDR2 YYNGEE. CDR3 size: 15 residues. Trimming removed 2 bases at V and 4 bases at J, with 10 bases between. CDR3 nucleotides: TGTGCCAGCAGCGTCTCGGGGTTAGGGGCCAACGTCCTGACTTTC. Translation: CASSVSGLGANVLTF.

This clone has just a few counts. The genes are TRBV7-3 and TRBJ1-2; 7 nucleotides align to TRBD1. The CDR3 is 13 residues long. The V gene's germline CDR1 is SGHTA and CDR2 FQGTGA. CDR3 region: CVCSLGGTDGYTF. The CDR3 DNA follows: TGTGTCTGCAGCTTAGGGGGCACGGATGGCTACACCTTC.

The V gene is TRBV5-1, the J gene TRBJ1-5; maybe TRBD1 (6 bases). Per the germline V gene, CDR1 is SGHRS and CDR2 is YFSETQ. V was cut by 2 bases and J by 2 bases, with 8 bases left in between. This CDR3 is built from 14 residues. DNA for the CDR3: TGCGCCAGCAGCTTACAGGGAGGCAATCAGCCCCAGCATTTT. Translating gives CASSLQGGNQPQHF. The full variable domain, completed using reference TRBV5-1 and TRBJ1-5, is KAGVTQTPRYLIKTRGQQVTLSCSPISGHRSVSWYQQTPGQGLQFLFEYFSETQRNKGNFPGRFSGRQFSNSRSEMNVSTLELGDSALYLCASSLQGGNQPQHFGDGTRLSIL.

This clone was recorded once. The chain joins TRBV6-5 to TRBJ2-7, with D tentatively TRBD2 (6 bases). V lost 10 bases, J lost 3 bases, and 16 bases lay in between. The V gene's germline CDR1 is MNHEY and CDR2 SVGAGI. The CDR3 length is 13 residues. The CDR3 coding sequence is TGTGCCACCCAAGGGCGGGAAATCTACGAGCAGTACTTC. Encoded protein: CATQGREIYEQYF.

The V call is TRBV11-2, the J call TRBJ2-7, with 8 nucleotides matching TRBD1. This CDR3 is 14 amino acids long. The germline gives CDR1 SGHAT, CDR2 FQNNGV. The junction had 4 bases not matched to a gene; V was cut back by 0 bases and J by 6 bases. Here the CDR3 DNA reads TGTGCCAGCAGCTTAGATCGGGGACAGGTCGAGCAGTACTTC. This sequence encodes CASSLDRGQVEQYF.

This clone was found a few times. CDR3 nucleotides: TGTGCCCTGGAAGGGGCGGGGAGTTACACCTTC. Encoded protein: CALEGAGSYTF. The V call is TRBV30, the J call TRBJ1-2; maybe TRBD1 (5 bases). Germline values: CDR1 GTSNPN, CDR2 SVGIG (reference sequence). V lost 8 bases to trimming and J lost 11 bases, with 18 bases between them. The CDR3 runs to 11 residues.

This clone was found a few times. The chain couples TRBV7-2 to TRBJ2-7, with 15 positions matching TRBD2. After removal of 7 bases from V and 3 bases from J, the junction contained 7 bases not matched to a gene. There are 16 residues in the CDR3. Per germline, CDR1 SGHTA and CDR2 FQGNSA. CDR3 DNA: TGTGCCAGCACCATGGGACTAGCGGGAGGAAACTACGAGCAGTACTTC. Translation gives CASTMGLAGGNYEQYF.

The chain combines TRBV19 with TRBJ2-1; 8 nucleotides line up with TRBD2. CDR3 length: 12 residues. V trimming: 4 bases; J trimming: 7 bases; junction bases outside the gene matches: 0. Germline lookup yields CDR1 LNHDA and CDR2 SQIVND (reference sequence). The CDR3 DNA follows: TGTGCCAGTAGTAGCGGGGGGAATGAGCAGTTCTTC. It specifies CASSSGGNEQFF.

The chain employs TRBV7-9 and TRBJ2-7, with D possibly matching TRBD1 (5 bases). CDR3 length equals 13 residues. V lost 1 base to trimming and J lost 3 bases, with 7 bases between them. Germline V gene data show CDR1 as SEHNR and CDR2 as FQNEAQ (reference sequence). The CDR3 nucleotides read TGTGCCAGCAGCTTAGGACAGAACTACGAGCAGTACTTC. Translating gives CASSLGQNYEQYF.